The text below deals with one T cell receptor beta chain. Antigen: not known. Time point described: persistent/refractory GD, antithyroid drugs over 5 years with positive TRAb. Making the TCR library involved RNA that had been extracted from PBMCs. These data belong to a study of regulatory T cells in long-lasting Graves disease. Notes on the study in general: It was in persistent disease that TRBV28, TRBJ1-2 and TRBJ2-5 were favored.

This CDR3 has 15 residues. Looked up from germline, CDR1 is SGHVS and CDR2 is FNYEAQ. V dropped 0 bases and J dropped 0 bases, with 8 bases sitting between them. Building the TCR beta libraries relied on iRepertoire HTBI primers, and CDR3 regions underwent Arm-PCR. TCRdb re-called the multiplex PCR reads with MiXCR, one entry per CDR3 protein. The table includes approximately 350,000 distinct CDR3 sequences, roughly 23% detected once. The J gene is TRBJ2-5, the V gene TRBV7-6; D uncertain. This receptor was obtained from a woman in her thirties or forties with Graves disease. The source was peripheral blood mononuclear cells (PBMCs), collected when the disease was refractory, from a patient treated with antithyroid drugs. The chain's CDR3 is CASSLAGWYQETQYF. DNA for the CDR3: TGTGCCAGCAGCTTAGCTGGCTGGTACCAAGAGACCCAGTACTTC. Looking up the rest from reference TRBV7-6 and TRBJ2-5 gives the full variable domain: GAGVSQSPRYKVTKRGQDVALRCDPISGHVSLYWYRQALGQGPEFLTYFNYEAQQDKSGLPNDRFSAERPEGSISTLTIQRTEQRDSAMYRCASSLAGWYQETQYFGPGTRLLVL.